Presented here are 30 T cell receptor beta chains from one specimen sequenced in a study of shared clonotypes between healthy human individuals. The method was immunoSEQ multiplex PCR; TCRdb's version includes in-frame clones alone and lacks a portion of them. The table lists millions of clones, more than 80% of them singletons. The sample consisted of naive CD4+ T cells sorted from blood. Documented subset: CD45RA+ positively selected. These TCRs come from a man between 18 and 29 years old in good health.

A word on this clone: The same CDR3 also results from other DNA sequences found in this sample. The rearrangement links TRBV2 to TRBJ2-3, with D unclear. The germline gives CDR1 SNHLY, CDR2 FYNNEI. Trimming removed 3 bases at V and 1 base at J, with 8 bases between. There are 14 residues in the CDR3. The CDR3 coding sequence is TGTGCCAGCAGTGAGGGCGCACGCACAGATACGCAGTATTTT. Translated, it gives CASSEGARTDTQYF.

The J gene is TRBJ1-3, the V gene TRBV6-5, with D possibly matching TRBD1 (5 bases). Germline V lookup: CDR1 MNHEY, CDR2 SVGAGI. The ends were cut back, 5 bases at V and 2 bases at J, with 10 bases in the middle. The CDR3 totals 14 residues. In DNA, the CDR3 is TGTGCCAGCAGTAGGGGTAGGGCTGGAAACACCATATATTTT. Its translation is CASSRGRAGNTIYF.

In regard to this clone: Different DNA sequences within this sample yield the same CDR3. The V call is TRBV6-1, the J call TRBJ1-2, with D unclear. Trimming left V 1 base short and J 4 bases short, with 4 bases between. CDR3 length: 12 amino acids. Germline V CDR1 and CDR2: MNHNS, SASEGT. The CDR3 nucleotides are TGTGCCAGCAGTGAAGAGGTCTATGGCTACACCTTC. Translating it yields CASSEEVYGYTF.

The J gene is TRBJ2-1, the V gene TRBV19, with no clear D. Trimming removed 6 bases from V and 7 bases from J, with 10 bases in between. The V gene's germline CDR1 is LNHDA and CDR2 SQIVND (reference sequence). There are 12 residues in the CDR3. This CDR3 is CASSQTVNEQFF. The CDR3 DNA sequence: TGTGCCAGTAGCCAGACGGTTAATGAGCAGTTCTTC.

The chain couples TRBV5-8 to TRBJ1-2, with D possibly matching TRBD1 (6 bases). The ends were cut back, 1 base at V and 4 bases at J, with 8 bases in the middle. Germline V gives CDR1 SGHTS, CDR2 YDEGEE. The CDR3 runs 13 residues. In DNA, the CDR3 is TGTGCCAGCAGCTTGACAGGGCTCTATGGCTACACCTTC. Protein product: CASSLTGLYGYTF.

This clone was found a few times. One end of the junction varies from germline; a read error may be responsible. V is TRBV2 and J is TRBJ1-5, with 8 bases identical to TRBD1. Germline lookup yields CDR1 SNHLY and CDR2 FYNNEI. This CDR3 has 16 residues. The CDR3: CASRETGAESNQPQHF. DNA for the CDR3: TGTGCCAGCCGTGAGACAGGGGCGGAGAGCAATCAGCCCCAGCATTTT.

The gene calls are TRBV5-8 and TRBJ2-3; D unclear. Germline assignment: CDR1 SGHTS and CDR2 YDEGEE. V lost 3 bases and J 2 bases, leaving 10 bases between the germline ends. The CDR3 runs to 14 residues. CDR3 sequence (DNA): TGTGCCAGCAGCTACCCGACGGCCACAGATACGCAGTATTTT. Translating gives CASSYPTATDTQYF.

This chain connects TRBV6-1 to TRBJ1-4, with D maybe TRBD1 (5 bases). CDR1 MNHNS and CDR2 SASEGT come from the germline V gene. The CDR3 sequence is 17 residues long. The germline V and J ends were trimmed by 2 bases and 0 bases, with 13 bases remaining between them. CDR3: CASSEQGWSATNEKLFF. CDR3 bases: TGTGCCAGCAGTGAACAGGGATGGAGTGCAACTAATGAAAAACTGTTTTTT.

This sequence joins TRBV2 and TRBJ2-1; TRBD2 matches 8 bases. The CDR3 consists of 15 residues. The germline gives CDR1 SNHLY, CDR2 FYNNEI. V shed 6 bases and J 1 base; nucleotides not matched to a gene: 5. CDR3 loop: CASRQAGVSYNEQFF. The CDR3 nucleotides are TGTGCCAGCAGACAAGCGGGAGTATCCTACAATGAGCAGTTCTTC.

The V gene is TRBV9, the J gene TRBJ2-3; 8 bases line up with TRBD2. The CDR3 contains 17 residues. The germline V gene encodes CDR1 SGDLS and CDR2 YYNGEE. The V segment lost 1 base and the J segment 0 bases; nucleotides outside the gene matches: 7. The CDR3 sequence is CASSVWYGGASTDTQYF. The CDR3 coding sequence is TGTGCCAGCAGCGTATGGTACGGGGGGGCCAGCACAGATACGCAGTATTTT.

The V and J genes are TRBV29-1 and TRBJ1-1; unclear D gene. The CDR3 runs 12 residues. The germline V and J ends were trimmed by 6 bases and 0 bases, with 8 bases remaining between them. The germline V gene encodes CDR1 SQVTM and CDR2 ANQGSEA. CDR3 sequence reads: CSVLTMNTEAFF. The CDR3 nucleotides are TGCAGCGTGTTGACAATGAACACTGAAGCTTTCTTT.

This chain connects TRBV19 to TRBJ2-5; 9 nucleotides match TRBD2. Unmatched junction bases numbered 9, after V lost 1 base and J lost 0 bases. Germline-derived CDR1 and CDR2 are LNHDA and SQIVND (reference sequence). This CDR3 is built from 18 residues. The CDR3 DNA follows: TGTGCCAGTAGTATAGCAGCGGGAGGATCTATTTACCAAGAGACCCAGTACTTC. It encodes CASSIAAGGSIYQETQYF.

To note about this clone: This sample includes further DNA sequences coding for the same CDR3. The chain links TRBV20-1 to TRBJ2-3; D is uncertain. Trimming cost V 0 bases and J 5 bases, with 3 bases left between them. Germline V lookup: CDR1 DFQATT, CDR2 SNEGSKA (reference sequence). The CDR3 totals 11 residues. CDR3 region: CSARDRDTQYF. The CDR3 DNA is TGCAGTGCTAGAGATAGAGATACGCAGTATTTT.

This chain uses TRBV27 with TRBJ2-2; D gene uncertain. The CDR3 runs 11 residues. Germline CDR1 and CDR2: MNHEY and SMNVEV (reference sequence). Trimming removed 8 bases at V and 5 bases at J, with 6 bases between. The CDR3 nucleotides are TGTGCCAGCGGACGGACCGGGGAGCTGTTTTTT. Its protein product is CASGRTGELFF.

Notes on this clone: Other DNA sequences in this sample translate to the same CDR3. The gene calls are TRBV7-2 and TRBJ2-1, with D possibly being TRBD2 (6 bases). The CDR3 loop spans 15 amino acids. The germline V gene encodes CDR1 SGHTA and CDR2 FQGNSA. The ends were cut back, 5 bases at V and 0 bases at J, with 11 bases in the middle. The CDR3 reads CASSPGGSSYNEQFF. CDR3 DNA sequence: TGTGCCAGCAGCCCAGGAGGGAGCTCCTACAATGAGCAGTTCTTC.

V and J are TRBV18 and TRBJ2-6, with TRBD1 identical over 7 bases. Trimming removed 4 bases from V and 2 bases from J; junction bases left unmatched: 11. The CDR3 extends over 18 amino acids. Germline-derived CDR1 and CDR2 are KGHSH and LQKENI. CDR3 residues: CASSRDSTTGAGANVLTF. The DNA of the CDR3 is TGTGCCAGCTCACGAGACTCGACAACAGGGGCTGGGGCCAACGTCCTGACTTTC.

CDR3 DNA: TGTGCCTGGAGTGCTGGAGGATGGAGCGGGCAGTACTTC. Amino acids: CAWSAGGWSGQYF. V usage is TRBV30 and J usage is TRBJ2-7, with D perhaps matching TRBD2 (5 bases). Germline V CDR1 and CDR2: GTSNPN, SVGIG (reference sequence). This CDR3 has 13 amino acids. V lost 1 base to trimming and J lost 9 bases, with 16 bases between them.

The chain uses TRBV6-5 and TRBJ2-3; the D gene is possibly TRBD2 (5 bases). Trimming removed 0 bases from V and 0 bases from J, with 10 bases in between. Germline lookup yields CDR1 MNHEY and CDR2 SVGAGI. This CDR3 region has 16 residues. CDR3 amino acids: CASSYSISGSTDTQYF. DNA of the CDR3: TGTGCCAGCAGTTACTCTATCAGCGGTAGCACAGATACGCAGTATTTT.

The chain links TRBV5-1 to TRBJ2-3; D is ambiguous. Trimming removed 1 base at V and 0 bases at J, with 12 bases between. The CDR3 has 16 residues. CDR1 SGHRS and CDR2 YFSETQ come from the germline V gene. This CDR3 is CASSLWAAYSTDTQYF. Here the CDR3 DNA reads TGCGCCAGCAGCTTGTGGGCAGCATATAGCACAGATACGCAGTATTTT.

The chain recombines TRBV2 with TRBJ1-4, with D unresolved. V was clipped by 10 bases and J by 7 bases, with 22 bases between them. Looked up from germline, CDR1 is SNHLY and CDR2 is FYNNEI. The CDR3 is 15 amino acids. The CDR3 is CAIRNAPAWGEKLFF. CDR3 coding DNA: TGTGCCATTCGAAACGCCCCCGCATGGGGTGAAAAACTGTTTTTT.

The chain joins TRBV27 to TRBJ1-5; 7 bases are shared with TRBD1. From germline, CDR1 is MNHEY and CDR2 SMNVEV (reference sequence). CDR3 length: 14 amino acids. V gave up 5 bases and J gave up 2 bases; unmatched junction bases: 3. In DNA, the CDR3 is TGTGCCAGCAGTGCGGGACAGCGCAATCAGCCCCAGCATTTT. It encodes CASSAGQRNQPQHF.

This clone came up once. J is TRBJ1-6 and V is TRBV6-6, with D hard to call. Germline V gene sequence: CDR1 MNHNY, CDR2 SVGAGI (reference sequence). Deletions cut 6 bases from V and 7 bases from J, with 13 bases between. The CDR3 is made up of 14 amino acids. CDR3 nucleotides: TGTGCCAGCAGGCCGGGCCCGAGGAATTCACCCCTCCACTTT. The encoded protein is CASRPGPRNSPLHF.

V usage is TRBV11-2 and J usage is TRBJ1-2; perhaps TRBD1 as D (5 bases). CDR1 SGHAT and CDR2 FQNNGV come from the germline V gene. This CDR3 has 15 amino acids. V was clipped by 1 base and J by 2 bases, with 11 bases between them. The DNA for the CDR3 is TGTGCCAGCAGCTTAGTGAGGGGAGAAAACTATGGCTACACCTTC. Translation gives CASSLVRGENYGYTF.

This clone occurred once. This rearrangement joins TRBV23-1 to TRBJ2-7, with D unresolved. TRBV23-1 counts as an open reading frame of uncertain function. The CDR3 has 14 residues. V shed 4 bases and J shed 2 bases, with 12 bases lying between them. The CDR3 spells CASSRQVRAYEQYF. The CDR3, as DNA: TGCGCCAGCAGTCGGCAAGTTCGTGCCTACGAGCAGTACTTC.

The CDR3 spells CASSDWSGVGYEQFF. In DNA, the CDR3 is TGTGCCAGCAGTGATTGGTCAGGGGTAGGTTATGAGCAGTTCTTC. The rearrangement links TRBV6-1 to TRBJ2-1; a possible D gene is TRBD1 (6 bases). Trimming took off 3 bases at V and 8 bases at J, with 17 bases between the two ends. The germline V gene has CDR1 MNHNS and CDR2 SASEGT. This CDR3 contains 15 residues.

The chain carries TRBV6-5 and TRBJ1-4; 7 bases are shared with TRBD1. The CDR3 extends over 12 amino acids. Germline lookup yields CDR1 MNHEY and CDR2 SVGAGI. Trimming took 5 bases from V and 12 from J; bases not matched to a gene: 6. CDR3 region: CASSNNRGQLFF. The DNA of the CDR3 is TGTGCCAGCAGTAATAACAGGGGACAACTGTTTTTT.

This clone was found once. This same CDR3 is encoded by further DNA sequences in the sample. The genes are TRBV4-1 and TRBJ2-1, with D possibly TRBD2 on 6 matching bases. Germline V lookup: CDR1 MGHRA, CDR2 YSYEKL. The CDR3 length is 16 residues. Trimming cost V 0 bases and J 0 bases, with 9 bases left between them. The CDR3 is CASSQEGRSSYNEQFF. CDR3 DNA: TGCGCCAGCAGCCAAGAAGGGAGGAGCTCCTACAATGAGCAGTTCTTC.

The CDR3 sequence is CASSFPPGALSSYEQYF. CDR3 DNA: TGTGCCAGCAGCTTCCCCCCGGGGGCACTATCCTCCTACGAGCAGTACTTC. V usage is TRBV5-6 and J usage is TRBJ2-7, with D perhaps matching TRBD1 or TRBD2 (6 bases each). Trimming pared 2 bases from V and 0 bases from J, leaving 18 bases between. This CDR3 region has 17 residues. From germline, CDR1 is SGHDT and CDR2 YYEEEE.

The J gene is TRBJ2-1, the V gene TRBV14, with D uncertain. The V end lost 1 base, the J end lost 9 bases, and 4 bases lay between the germline ends. This CDR3 contains 11 residues. CDR1 and CDR2 (germline): SGHDN, FVKESK. For the CDR3, the DNA is TGTGCCAGCAGCCAAGCGGGTGAGCAGTTCTTC. It specifies CASSQAGEQFF.

This sequence joins TRBV19 and TRBJ2-2; TRBD2 agrees at 9 bases. From germline, CDR1 is LNHDA and CDR2 SQIVND (reference sequence). Trimming took 3 bases from V and 10 from J; bases not matched to a gene: 15. The CDR3 runs 17 residues. In nucleotides, the CDR3 is TGTGCCAGTAGTATTGGTAGCGGGAGCCAATGGGCGGAGGAGCTGTTTTTT. This translates into CASSIGSGSQWAEELFF.